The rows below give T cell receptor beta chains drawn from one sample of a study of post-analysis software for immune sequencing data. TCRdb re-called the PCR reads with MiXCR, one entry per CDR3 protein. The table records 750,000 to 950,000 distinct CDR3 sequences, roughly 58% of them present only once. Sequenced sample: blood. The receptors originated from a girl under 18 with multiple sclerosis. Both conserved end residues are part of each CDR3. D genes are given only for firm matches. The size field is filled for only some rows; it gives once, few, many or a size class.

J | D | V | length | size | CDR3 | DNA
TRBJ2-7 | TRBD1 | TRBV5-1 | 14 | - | CASSLDRQGDEQYF | TGCGCCAGCAGCTTGGACCGACAGGGTGACGAGCAGTACTTC
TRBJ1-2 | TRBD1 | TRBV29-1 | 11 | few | CSVGQGQGYTF | TGCAGCGTTGGACAGGGCCAGGGCTACACCTTC
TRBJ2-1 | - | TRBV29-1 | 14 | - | CSTTGPSFDNEQFF | TGCAGCACTACAGGACCCTCTTTTGACAATGAGCAGTTCTTC
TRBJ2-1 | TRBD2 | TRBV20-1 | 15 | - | CSAPRLAGGGNEQFF | TGCAGTGCTCCACGACTAGCGGGAGGGGGGAATGAGCAGTTCTTC
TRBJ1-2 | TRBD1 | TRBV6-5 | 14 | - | CASSYLTGRDGYTF | TGTGCCAGCAGTTACTTGACAGGGCGGGATGGCTACACCTTC
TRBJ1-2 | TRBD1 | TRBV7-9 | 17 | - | CASSLAGRDRGESGYTF | TGTGCCAGCAGCTTAGCGGGCCGGGACAGGGGAGAGTCGGGCTACACCTTC
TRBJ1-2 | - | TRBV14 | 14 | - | CASSSIRDLYGYTF | TGTGCCAGCAGCTCAATCCGGGACCTCTATGGCTACACCTTC
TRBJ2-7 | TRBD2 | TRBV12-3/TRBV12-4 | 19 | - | CTSSLVPGLASPHSYEQYF | TGTACCAGCAGTTTAGTCCCGGGACTAGCGTCCCCACACTCCTACGAGCAGTACTTC
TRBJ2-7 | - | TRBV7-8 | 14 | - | CASSLVAGKGEQYF | TGTGCCAGCAGCTTAGTGGCGGGAAAGGGCGAGCAGTACTTC
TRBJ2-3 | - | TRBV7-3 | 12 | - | CASSLNGNTQYF | TGTGCCAGCAGCTTAAATGGGAATACGCAGTATTTT
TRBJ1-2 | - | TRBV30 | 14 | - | CAWSVRISNYGYTF | TGTGCCTGGAGTGTGAGGATTTCTAACTATGGCTACACCTTC
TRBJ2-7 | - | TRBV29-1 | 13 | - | CSVGSVLSYEQYF | TGCAGCGTTGGGTCAGTCCTATCCTACGAGCAGTACTTC
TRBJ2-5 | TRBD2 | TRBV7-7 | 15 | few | CASSTGLVHQETQYF | TGTGCTAGCAGCACCGGACTAGTTCACCAAGAGACCCAGTACTTC
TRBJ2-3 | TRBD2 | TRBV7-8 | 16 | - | CASNPLGGVATDTQYF | TGTGCCAGCAACCCTCTGGGGGGGGTGGCCACAGATACGCAGTATTTT
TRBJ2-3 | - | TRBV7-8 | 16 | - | CASSANSGSSTDTQYF | TGTGCCAGCAGCGCCAATAGCGGATCTAGCACAGATACGCAGTATTTT
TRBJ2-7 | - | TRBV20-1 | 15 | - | CSARDTRGSSYEQYF | TGCAGTGCTAGAGATACCAGAGGAAGCTCCTACGAGCAGTACTTC
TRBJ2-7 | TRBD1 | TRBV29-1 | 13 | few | CSVEGTGTYEQYF | TGCAGCGTTGAAGGGACAGGGACCTACGAGCAGTACTTC
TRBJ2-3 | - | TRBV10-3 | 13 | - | CAIMPRSTDTQYF | TGTGCCATCATGCCTAGAAGCACAGATACGCAGTATTTT
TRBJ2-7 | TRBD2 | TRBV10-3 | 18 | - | CAISKRTSGSSTAYEQYF | TGTGCCATCAGTAAAAGGACTAGCGGGAGTTCAACGGCCTACGAGCAGTACTTC
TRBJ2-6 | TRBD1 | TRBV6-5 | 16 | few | CATETGTGAGANVLTF | TGTGCCACCGAAACCGGGACAGGGGCTGGGGCCAACGTCCTGACTTTC
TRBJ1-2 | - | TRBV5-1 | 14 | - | CASSLQPDRYGYTF | TGCGCCAGCAGCTTACAACCTGACCGCTATGGCTACACCTTC
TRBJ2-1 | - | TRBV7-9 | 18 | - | CASSLEYGAGNLYNEQFF | TGTGCCAGCAGCTTAGAATATGGTGCAGGGAACCTGTACAATGAGCAGTTCTTC
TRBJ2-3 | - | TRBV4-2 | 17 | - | CASSQVGTATSTDTQYF | TGTGCCAGCAGCCAAGTGGGGACTGCTACTAGCACAGATACGCAGTATTTT
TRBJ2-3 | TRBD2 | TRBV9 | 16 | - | CASSVVAGGFPDTQYF | TGTGCCAGCAGCGTAGTTGCGGGAGGGTTCCCAGATACGCAGTATTTT
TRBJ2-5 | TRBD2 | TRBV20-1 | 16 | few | CSASEGSKGRGETQYF | TGCAGTGCTAGTGAGGGAAGCAAGGGGCGGGGGGAGACCCAGTACTTC
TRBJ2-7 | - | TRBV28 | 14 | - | CASSHRDLAYEQYF | TGTGCCAGCAGTCACCGGGACTTAGCCTACGAGCAGTACTTC
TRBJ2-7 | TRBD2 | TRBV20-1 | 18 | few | CSAREVGLASIGPYEQYF | TGCAGTGCTAGAGAGGTAGGACTAGCGTCAATTGGTCCCTACGAGCAGTACTTC
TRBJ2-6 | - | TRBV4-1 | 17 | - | CASSQSVTASGANVLTF | TGCGCCAGCAGCCAAAGCGTAACAGCCTCTGGGGCCAACGTCCTGACTTTC
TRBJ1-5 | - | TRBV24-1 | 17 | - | CATRSGRGIYSNQPQHF | TGTGCCACCAGATCGGGCCGGGGCATCTATAGCAATCAGCCCCAGCATTTT
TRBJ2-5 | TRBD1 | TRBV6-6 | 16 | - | CASSYSGTGGFETQYF | TGTGCCAGCAGTTACTCCGGGACAGGGGGCTTCGAGACCCAGTACTTC
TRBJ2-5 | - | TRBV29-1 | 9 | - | CGSGETQYF | TGCGGCTCGGGGGAGACCCAGTACTTC
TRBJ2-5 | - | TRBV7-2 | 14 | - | CASSARPGRETQYF | TGTGCCAGCAGCGCCCGCCCGGGAAGGGAGACCCAGTACTTC
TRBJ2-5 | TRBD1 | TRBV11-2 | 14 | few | CASNTGQGVETQYF | TGTGCCAGCAACACGGGACAGGGGGTGGAGACCCAGTACTTC
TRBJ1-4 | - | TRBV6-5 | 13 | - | CASSRTTNEKLFF | TGTGCCAGCAGTAGGACCACTAATGAAAAACTGTTTTTT
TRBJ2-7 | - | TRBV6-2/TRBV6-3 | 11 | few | CASSQWGEQYF | TGTGCCAGCAGCCAGTGGGGCGAGCAGTACTTC
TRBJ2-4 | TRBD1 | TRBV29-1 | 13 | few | CSAEGQGVNIQYF | TGCAGCGCCGAGGGACAGGGGGTAAACATTCAGTACTTC
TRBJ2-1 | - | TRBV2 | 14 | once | CASSEGTWVNEQFF | TGTGCCAGCAGTGAAGGGACCTGGGTTAATGAGCAGTTCTTC
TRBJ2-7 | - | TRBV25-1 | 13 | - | CASRPQGAHEQYF | TGTGCCAGCAGACCACAGGGCGCGCACGAGCAGTACTTC
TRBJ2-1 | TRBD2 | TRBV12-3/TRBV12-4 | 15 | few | CASSVLAGTYNEQFF | TGTGCCAGCAGTGTACTAGCGGGGACCTACAATGAGCAGTTCTTC
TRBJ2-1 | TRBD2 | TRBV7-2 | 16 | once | CASSWTSGGAYNEQFF | TGTGCCAGCAGCTGGACTAGCGGGGGGGCTTACAATGAGCAGTTCTTC
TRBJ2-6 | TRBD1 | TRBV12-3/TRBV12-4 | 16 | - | CASSQGVASGANVLTF | TGTGCCAGCAGCCAGGGGGTAGCCTCTGGGGCCAACGTCCTGACTTTC
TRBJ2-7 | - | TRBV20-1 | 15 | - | CSARETGTSLYEQYF | TGCAGTGCTAGAGAGACCGGAACTAGTCTCTACGAGCAGTACTTC
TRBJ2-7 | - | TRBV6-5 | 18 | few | CASSYSAPTGALSYEQYF | TGTGCCAGCAGTTACTCAGCCCCTACTGGAGCTCTCTCCTACGAGCAGTACTTC